This TCR beta chain was documented in a study of blood T cell repertoires in COVID-19. The wider study: Samples came from the United States, Italy and Spain, spanning acute and convalescent COVID-19. Sources were T cells, B-cell-depleted T cells, or PBMCs; the material itself was cDNA or gDNA.

This CDR3 spans 16 amino acids. V dropped 4 bases and J dropped 6; count of bases not matched to a gene: 7. CDR1 LGHNA and CDR2 YSLEER come from the germline V gene. Generated by immunoSEQ multiplex PCR, the TCRdb table keeps only in-frame clones and is missing some. The sample carries 150,000 to 200,000 clones, around 73% recorded once. Clinical history as reported by participants underpinned cohort assignment. Two consecutive negative NP/OP PCR tests, clearance, or resolved symptoms defined Cohort 3 recovery. This clonotype originated in a woman aged 45-59 years who had recovered from COVID-19. The chain uses TRBV4-3 and TRBJ1-5, with 12 bases matching TRBD1. The specimen sequenced was PBMCs or T cells enriched from blood (not recorded which). The CDR3: CASSPTGTGGGQPQHF. For the CDR3, the DNA is TGCGCCAGCAGCCCGACCGGGACAGGGGGCGGTCAGCCCCAGCATTTT.